The T cell receptor beta chain under discussion was sequenced for a study of metastatic and nonmetastatic thyroid tumors. In the study overall: Repertoires of blood and of tissue (tumor or nodule) from malignant and benign thyroid patients were compared.

This clone was observed many times. What it recognizes is unknown. Study-level findings and limits: Patients with malignant thyroid tumors reportedly had significantly higher TCR beta diversity than those with benign nodules, in blood and tumor.

All patients reached thyroid surgery having received no treatment beforehand. V was cut by 0 bases and J by 4 bases, with 8 bases left in between. CDR1 and CDR2 (germline): SGHTS, YDEGEE. This CDR3 is 13 amino acids long. Under the authors' procedure: To classify distant metastasis in papillary thyroid cancer, a model was built from CDR3 differences across clinicopathological groups. TCRdb reassembled clones from the PCR reads with MiXCR. The V and J calls come from TCRdb's annotation, not from the publication. Altogether fewer than 35,000 clones are present, about 18% being singletons, with the ten largest covering over 9.5%.

The rearrangement joins TRBV5-8 to TRBJ2-7; D remains unclear. The clonotype comes from a female donor with papillary thyroid cancer or a benign thyroid nodule (not recorded which). Some clones in this sample may be carry-over from other donors' samples. The sample consisted of blood. CDR3 loop: CASSLGKDYEQYF. Written as DNA, the CDR3 is TGTGCCAGCAGCTTGGGTAAGGATTACGAGCAGTACTTC.